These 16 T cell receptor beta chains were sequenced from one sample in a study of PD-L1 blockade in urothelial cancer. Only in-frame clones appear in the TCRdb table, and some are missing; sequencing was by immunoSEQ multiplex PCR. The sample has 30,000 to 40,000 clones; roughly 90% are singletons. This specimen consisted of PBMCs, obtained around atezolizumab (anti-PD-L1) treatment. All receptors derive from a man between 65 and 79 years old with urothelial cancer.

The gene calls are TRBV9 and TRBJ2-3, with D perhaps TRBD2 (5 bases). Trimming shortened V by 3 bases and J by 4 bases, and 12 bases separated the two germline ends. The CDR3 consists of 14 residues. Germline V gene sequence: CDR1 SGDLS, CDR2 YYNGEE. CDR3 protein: CASSGESGSDTQYF. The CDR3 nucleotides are TGTGCCAGCAGCGGGGAGTCAGGATCAGATACGCAGTATTTT.

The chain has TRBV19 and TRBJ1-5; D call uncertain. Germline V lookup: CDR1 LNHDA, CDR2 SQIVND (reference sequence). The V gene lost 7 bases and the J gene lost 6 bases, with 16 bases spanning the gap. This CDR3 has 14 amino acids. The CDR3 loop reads CASTQAGFGQPQHF. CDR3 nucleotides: TGTGCCAGTACCCAGGCGGGTTTCGGTCAGCCCCAGCATTTT.

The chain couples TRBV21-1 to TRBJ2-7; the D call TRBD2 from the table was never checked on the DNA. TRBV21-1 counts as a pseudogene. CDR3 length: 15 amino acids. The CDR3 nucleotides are TGTGCCAGCAGCAAAGACGGGCGGGAGCTATACGAGCAGTACTTC. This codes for CASSKDGRELYEQYF.

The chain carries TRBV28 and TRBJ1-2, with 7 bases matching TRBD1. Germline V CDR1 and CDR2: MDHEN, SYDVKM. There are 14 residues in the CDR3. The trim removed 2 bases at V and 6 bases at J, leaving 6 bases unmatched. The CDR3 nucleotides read TGTGCCAGCAGTTTAGTAGGCAGGGGGAATGGCTACACCTTC. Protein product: CASSLVGRGNGYTF.

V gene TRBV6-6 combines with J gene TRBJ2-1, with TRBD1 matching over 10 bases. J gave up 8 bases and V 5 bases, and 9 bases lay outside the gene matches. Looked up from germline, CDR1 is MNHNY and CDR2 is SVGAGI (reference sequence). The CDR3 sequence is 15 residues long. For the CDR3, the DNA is TGTGCCAGCAGTCCAGGGACAGGGGTAGGAGATGAGCAGTTCTTC. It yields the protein CASSPGTGVGDEQFF.

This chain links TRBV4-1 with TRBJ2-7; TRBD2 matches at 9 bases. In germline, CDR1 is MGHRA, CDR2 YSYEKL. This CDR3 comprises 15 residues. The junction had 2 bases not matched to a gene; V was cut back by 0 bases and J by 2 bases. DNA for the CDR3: TGCGCCAGCAGCCAAGAAGCGGGAGGAACCTACGAGCAGTACTTC. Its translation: CASSQEAGGTYEQYF.

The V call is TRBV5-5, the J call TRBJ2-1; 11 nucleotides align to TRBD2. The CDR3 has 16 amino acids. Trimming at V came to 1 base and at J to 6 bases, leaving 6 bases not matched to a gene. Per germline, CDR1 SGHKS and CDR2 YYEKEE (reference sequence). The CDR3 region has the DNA TGTGCCAGCAGCTTGTCCGGGACTAGCGGAACCAATGAGCAGTTCTTC. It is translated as CASSLSGTSGTNEQFF.

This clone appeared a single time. The CDR3 bases are TGTGCCAGCAGTCGTCGACCCCAGGACACTGAAGCTTTCTTT. This translates into CASSRRPQDTEAFF. The V and J genes are TRBV6-1 and TRBJ1-1; D is undetermined. V dropped 5 bases and J dropped 3 bases, with 13 bases sitting between them. Germline V gene lookup returns CDR1 MNHNS and CDR2 SASEGT. The CDR3 contains 14 residues.

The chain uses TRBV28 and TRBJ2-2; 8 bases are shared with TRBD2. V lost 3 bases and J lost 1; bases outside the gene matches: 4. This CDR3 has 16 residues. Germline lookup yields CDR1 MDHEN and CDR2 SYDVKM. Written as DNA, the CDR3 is TGTGCCAGCAGTTTTTATACTAGCGGGAACACCGGGGAGCTGTTTTTT. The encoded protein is CASSFYTSGNTGELFF. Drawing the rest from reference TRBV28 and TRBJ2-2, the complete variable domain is DVKVTQSSRYLVKRTGEKVFLECVQDMDHENMFWYRQDPGLGLRLIYFSYDVKMKEKGDIPEGYSVSREKKERFSLILESASTNQTSMYLCASSFYTSGNTGELFFGEGSRLTVL.

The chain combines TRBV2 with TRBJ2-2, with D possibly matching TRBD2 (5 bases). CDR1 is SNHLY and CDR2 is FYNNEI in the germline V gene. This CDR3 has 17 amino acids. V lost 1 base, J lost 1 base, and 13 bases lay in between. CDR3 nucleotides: TGTGCCAGCAGTGAAGGGAGGAGATTAAAGAACACCGGGGAGCTGTTTTTT. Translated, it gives CASSEGRRLKNTGELFF.

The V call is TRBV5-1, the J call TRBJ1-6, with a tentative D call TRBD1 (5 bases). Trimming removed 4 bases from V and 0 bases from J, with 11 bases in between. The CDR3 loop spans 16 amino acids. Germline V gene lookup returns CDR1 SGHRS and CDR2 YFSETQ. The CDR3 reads CASSPGGSSYNSPLHF. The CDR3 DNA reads TGCGCCAGCAGCCCGGGGGGAAGCTCCTATAATTCACCCCTCCACTTT.

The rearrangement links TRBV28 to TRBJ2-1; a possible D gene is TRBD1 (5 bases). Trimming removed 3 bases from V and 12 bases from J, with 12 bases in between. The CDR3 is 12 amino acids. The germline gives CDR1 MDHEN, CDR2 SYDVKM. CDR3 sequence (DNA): TGTGCCAGCAGTTTGGGGCAGGGTGGGCAGTTCTTC. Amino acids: CASSLGQGGQFF.

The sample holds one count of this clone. The CDR3 region is CAWSKRGQGVPYEQYF. The CDR3 DNA follows: TGTGCCTGGAGTAAGCGGGGACAGGGGGTGCCCTACGAGCAGTACTTC. The rearrangement links TRBV30 to TRBJ2-7; 11 bases match TRBD1. J was trimmed by 2 bases and V by 2 bases; bases with no gene match: 8. The germline V gene encodes CDR1 GTSNPN and CDR2 SVGIG (reference sequence). The CDR3 contains 16 residues. Combining the CDR3 with reference TRBV30 and TRBJ2-7 gives the whole variable domain SQTIHQWPATLVQPVGSPLSLECTVEGTSNPNLYWYRQAAGRGLQLLFYSVGIGQISSEVPQNLSASRPQDRQFILSSKKLLLSDSGFYLCAWSKRGQGVPYEQYFGPGTRLTVT.

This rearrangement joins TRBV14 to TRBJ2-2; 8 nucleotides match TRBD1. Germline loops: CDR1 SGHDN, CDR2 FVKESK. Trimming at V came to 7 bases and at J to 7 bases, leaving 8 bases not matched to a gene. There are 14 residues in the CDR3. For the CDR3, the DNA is TGTGCCAGCAACCCAGGGGGCAACGGCGGGGAGCTGTTTTTT. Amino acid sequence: CASNPGGNGGELFF.

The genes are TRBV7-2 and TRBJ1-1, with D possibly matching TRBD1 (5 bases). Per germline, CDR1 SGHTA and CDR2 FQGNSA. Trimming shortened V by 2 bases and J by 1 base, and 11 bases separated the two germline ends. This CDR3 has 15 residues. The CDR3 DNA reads TGTGCCAGCAGCTTATTACAGGCTAGGAACACTGAAGCTTTCTTT. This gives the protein CASSLLQARNTEAFF.

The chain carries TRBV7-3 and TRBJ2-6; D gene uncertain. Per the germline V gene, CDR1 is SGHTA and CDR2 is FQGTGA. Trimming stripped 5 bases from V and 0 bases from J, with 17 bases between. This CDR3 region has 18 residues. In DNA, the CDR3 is TGTGCCAGCAGCCCCACTACCCCTGGAGTCTCTGGGGCCAACGTCCTGACTTTC. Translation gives CASSPTTPGVSGANVLTF.